Each of the 23 T cell receptor beta chains below was sequenced from the same sample in a study of response to subunit inactivated influenza vaccine. TCRdb used MiXCR to reprocess the RT-PCR reads, holding one entry per CDR3 protein. The data contain under 550,000 distinct CDR3 sequences, about 7.2% of them singletons. Sequences were derived from PBMCs from blood, sampled roughly 24 months after vaccination. These TCRs come from a man in his fifties or sixties who received an inactivated influenza vaccine.

The gene calls are TRBV5-5 and TRBJ2-2; the match to TRBD1 covers 10 bases. V dropped 4 bases and J dropped 3; count of bases not matched to a gene: 6. From germline, CDR1 is SGHKS and CDR2 YYEKEE (reference sequence). There are 16 residues in the CDR3. CDR3: CASSPGTGVYTGELFF. The CDR3 DNA sequence: TGTGCCAGCAGCCCCGGGACAGGGGTTTACACCGGGGAGCTGTTTTTT.

The genes are TRBV4-3 and TRBJ1-6, with unresolved D. This CDR3 has 16 amino acids. CDR1 and CDR2 from the germline V gene are LGHNA and YSLEER. Trimming removed 4 bases from V and 4 bases from J, with 14 bases in between. The CDR3 sequence is CASSRSYNMYNSPLHF. CDR3 sequence (DNA): TGCGCCAGCAGCCGCTCCTATAACATGTATAATTCACCCCTCCACTTT.

This clonotype was counted ten times or more. The chain has TRBV7-2 and TRBJ2-7, with D possibly matching TRBD1 (5 bases). The CDR3 spans 15 residues. V lost 2 bases, J lost 3 bases, and 14 bases lay in between. CDR1 and CDR2 (germline): SGHTA, FQGNSA. CDR3 amino acids: CASSLQGARGYEQYF. The CDR3, as DNA: TGTGCCAGCAGCTTACAAGGGGCGCGAGGCTACGAGCAGTACTTC. Combining the CDR3 with reference TRBV7-2 and TRBJ2-7 gives the whole variable domain GAGVSQSPSNKVTEKGKDVELRCDPISGHTALYWYRQSLGQGLEFLIYFQGNSAPDKSGLPSDRFSAERTGGSVSTLTIQRTQQEDSAVYLCASSLQGARGYEQYFGPGTRLTVT.

This clonotype appeared a few times. The chain couples TRBV7-2 to TRBJ1-1; TRBD1 aligns across 7 bases. There are 15 residues in the CDR3. With V trimmed by 5 bases and J by 1 base, 7 bases remained unmatched. The germline gives CDR1 SGHTA, CDR2 FQGNSA. The CDR3 spells CASSLRRDRNTEAFF. CDR3 nucleotide sequence: TGTGCCAGCAGCCTACGGAGGGACAGGAACACTGAAGCTTTCTTT.

This clonotype was observed many times. The chain combines TRBV5-4 with TRBJ2-3; D unresolved. V was pared by 0 bases and J by 5 bases, with 16 bases between. The CDR3 runs to 16 residues. Germline lookup yields CDR1 SGHNT and CDR2 YYREEE (reference sequence). In nucleotides, the CDR3 is TGTGCCAGCAGCTTGGGGTTCGCCCGCTCGGGAGATACGCAGTATTTT. Protein sequence: CASSLGFARSGDTQYF.

V gene TRBV20-1 combines with J gene TRBJ2-4, with D possibly TRBD1 on 6 matching bases. Germline-derived CDR1 and CDR2 are DFQATT and SNEGSKA (reference sequence). Trimming removed 6 bases from V and 0 bases from J, with 18 bases in between. This CDR3 contains 16 residues. The CDR3 sequence: CSAPPWDTLAKNIQYF. The CDR3 DNA follows: TGCAGTGCCCCACCCTGGGACACTTTAGCCAAAAACATTCAGTACTTC.

This clonotype appeared many times. The chain has TRBV2 and TRBJ2-7; the D gene is possibly TRBD1 (7 bases). Trimming removed 6 bases at V and 7 bases at J, with 16 bases between. The CDR3 is made up of 13 amino acids. Germline assignment: CDR1 SNHLY and CDR2 FYNNEI. CDR3 protein: CASSAGQPGEQYF. CDR3 coding DNA: TGTGCCAGCAGCGCGGGACAGCCTGGGGAGCAGTACTTC.

This clonotype was detected ten times or more. The J gene is TRBJ2-3, the V gene TRBV24-1; D gene ambiguous. The V end lost 7 bases, the J end lost 8 bases, and 9 bases lay between the germline ends. Germline CDR1 reads KGHDR; CDR2 reads SFDVKD. This CDR3 has 11 residues. As DNA, the CDR3 is TGTGCCACCAGCGTCCTCGGTACGCAGTATTTT. This encodes CATSVLGTQYF.

The J gene is TRBJ2-5, the V gene TRBV7-9; 8 bases are a match to TRBD2. Germline V gives CDR1 SEHNR, CDR2 FQNEAQ (reference sequence). V dropped 2 bases and J dropped 5; count of bases not matched to a gene: 4. The CDR3 is 14 amino acids. This chain's CDR3 is CASSLSAGVETQYF. The DNA of the CDR3 is TGTGCCAGCAGCTTATCAGCGGGGGTGGAGACCCAGTACTTC.

This clonotype was counted a few times. The rearrangement uses TRBV15 and TRBJ2-5, with a possible D match to TRBD1 (6 bases). This CDR3 is 17 amino acids long. V was pared by 3 bases and J by 0 bases, with 17 bases between. Germline CDR1 and CDR2: LNHNV and YYDKDF (reference sequence). CDR3 coding DNA: TGTGCCACCAGCAGTGGAATAGGGGGATCGTACCAAGAGACCCAGTACTTC. Protein: CATSSGIGGSYQETQYF.

In this sample, this clonotype turned up many times. The rearrangement links TRBV7-8 to TRBJ2-7, with 8 bases lining up with TRBD1. The ends lost 5 bases at V and 5 bases at J; junction bases unmatched: 11. The CDR3 is 15 residues long. Germline CDR1 reads SGHVS; CDR2 reads FQNEAQ. The CDR3 region is CASSQTRTGSNEQYF. In DNA, the CDR3 is TGTGCCAGCAGCCAAACAAGGACAGGGAGCAACGAGCAGTACTTC.

This chain links TRBV1 with TRBJ1-5; the table's D call of TRBD1 was not tested on the DNA. TRBV1 counts as a pseudogene. The CDR3 runs 15 residues. The CDR3 DNA sequence: TGCACCAGCAGCCAAGACGGGATCCTTGATCAGCCCCAGCATTTT. It translates to CTSSQDGILDQPQHF.

This clonotype was counted a few times. The gene calls are TRBV5-1 and TRBJ1-1; perhaps TRBD1 as D (6 bases). The CDR3 loop spans 15 amino acids. Between the trimmed V and J ends, which lost 0 bases and 0 bases, there was a span of 9 bases. The germline V gene encodes CDR1 SGHRS and CDR2 YFSETQ. The CDR3 region is CASSLEGGMNTEAFF. The CDR3 region has the DNA TGCGCCAGCAGCTTGGAGGGGGGAATGAACACTGAAGCTTTCTTT.

Regarding this clonotype: Germline and junction disagree at one end, which may indicate a read error. The chain combines TRBV5-8 with TRBJ2-5; 7 nucleotides align to TRBD1. Germline CDR1 is SGHTS and CDR2 is YDEGEE. CDR3 size: 16 residues. CDR3 amino acids: CASNLGVYRGAETQYF. The CDR3 region has the DNA TGTGCCAGCAACTTGGGGGTTTACAGGGGAGCAGAGACCCAGTACTTC.

This clonotype was seen ten or more times. The chain combines TRBV27 with TRBJ1-1; D gene ambiguous. The length of the CDR3 is 12 residues. The V gene's germline CDR1 is MNHEY and CDR2 SMNVEV (reference sequence). Trimming removed 6 bases from V and 4 bases from J, with 9 bases in between. The CDR3 loop is CASRHPGTEAFF. The CDR3, as DNA: TGTGCCAGCAGACACCCGGGCACTGAAGCTTTCTTT.

This chain uses TRBV6-2 or TRBV6-3 with TRBJ2-7; TRBD2 matches at 8 bases. V was pared by 6 bases and J by 1 base, with 5 bases of the junction left unmatched. CDR1 and CDR2 (germline): MNHEY, SVGEGT. The CDR3 is made up of 14 amino acids. The CDR3 DNA reads as TGTGCCAGCAGGCGAGCGGGGGCTTCCTACGAGCAGTACTTC. Its protein product is CASRRAGASYEQYF.

This clonotype has more than one count but fewer than ten. The chain has TRBV18 and TRBJ2-5, with D possibly being TRBD1 (6 bases). The CDR3 runs to 14 residues. The V end lost 3 bases, the J end lost 2 bases, and 10 bases lay between the germline ends. Per germline, CDR1 KGHSH and CDR2 LQKENI. The CDR3 bases are TGTGCCAGCTCACCCCTGACAGGTCAAGAGACCCAGTACTTC. This sequence encodes CASSPLTGQETQYF. Complete variable domain (other parts from reference TRBV18 and TRBJ2-5): NAGVMQNPRHLVRRRGQEARLRCSPMKGHSHVYWYRQLPEEGLKFMVYLQKENIIDESGMPKERFSAEFPKEGPSILRIQQVVRGDSAAYFCASSPLTGQETQYFGPGTRLLVL.

This clonotype was detected a few times. The V and J genes are TRBV11-2 and TRBJ2-1; D unresolved. The V gene's germline CDR1 is SGHAT and CDR2 FQNNGV. Trimming cost V 1 base and J 3 bases, with 10 bases left between them. The CDR3 has 15 amino acids. The CDR3 DNA reads as TGTGCCAGCAGCTTAGCGGCGAGCATCTACAATGAGCAGTTCTTC. Translation gives CASSLAASIYNEQFF.

About this clonotype itself: The junction and the germline gene differ at one end; a read error may be behind it. V is TRBV12-3 or TRBV12-4 and J is TRBJ2-2, with no clear D. The CDR3 is 13 amino acids. CDR3 sequence (DNA): TGTGCCAGCAGTTCAGATAACACCAGGGAGCTGTTTTTT. Translating gives CASSSDNTRELFF.

This clonotype has at least ten counts. The chain links TRBV20-1 to TRBJ2-7, with 9 bases fitting TRBD2. The germline V gene has CDR1 DFQATT and CDR2 SNEGSKA (reference sequence). The V gene end was trimmed by 0 bases and the J gene end by 2 bases; junction bases not matched to a gene: 11. The CDR3 consists of 17 residues. CDR3 region: CSARDRGPSGATYEQYF. CDR3 in DNA: TGCAGTGCTAGAGATCGTGGCCCTAGCGGGGCCACCTACGAGCAGTACTTC.

On this clonotype itself: A much larger clone is a single base away; this may be a read error. The gene calls are TRBV24-1 and TRBJ2-3; 12 nucleotides agree with TRBD2. The V gene's germline CDR1 is KGHDR and CDR2 SFDVKD. This CDR3 spans 20 amino acids. DNA for the CDR3: TGTGCCACCCAAAAAGGGTGGGCTAGCGGGAGGGCCTCCCTCGCAGATACGCGGTATTTT. Protein product: CATQKGWASGRASLADTRYF.

The chain combines TRBV3-1 with TRBJ2-1; D may be TRBD2 (5 bases). V was shortened by 3 bases and J by 0 bases, with 12 bases between the two germline ends. Germline assignment: CDR1 LGHDT and CDR2 YNNKEL (reference sequence). The CDR3 runs 16 residues. In DNA, the CDR3 is TGTGCCAGCAGCCAGACGACTATACGCTCCTACAATGAGCAGTTCTTC. This translates into CASSQTTIRSYNEQFF.

The V and J genes are TRBV21-1 and TRBJ1-4; TRBD1, the D gene given by the table, was not confirmed from the DNA. TRBV21-1 is an annotated pseudogene. The CDR3 runs 16 residues. The CDR3 DNA follows: TGTGCCAGCAGCCTCCGGGACAGGAGCCTTAATGAAAAACTGTTTTTT. Translating gives CASSLRDRSLNEKLFF.